This TCR beta chain was recovered during a study of shared clonotypes between healthy human individuals. There were no recent acute infections or vaccinations among the donors, who were healthy HIV-negative adults. Donors, without exception, were Caucasian adults residing in Nashville, Tennessee. On ten immunoSEQ deep assay plates, unsorted PBMC DNA was sequenced. Study processing details: Junction-only sequences without quality scores were provided by ImmunoSEQ, so filtering was different. Here immunoSEQ multiplex PCR was the method, and the copy in TCRdb shows in-frame clones only, minus some. V and J calls and clone size are those listed in that table; D and trimming were worked out from the DNA. This sample has around 500,000 clones, with roughly 80% found just once. The CDR3 spans 14 residues. Trimming pared 7 bases from V and 1 base from J, leaving 11 bases between. Germline assignment: CDR1 MDHEN and CDR2 SYDVKM.

This clone appeared once. This rearrangement joins TRBV28 to TRBJ2-1; no clear D gene. What was sequenced was PBMCs. The sequence was obtained from a woman aged 40 to 49 in good health. Some clones in this sample may be carry-over from other donors' samples. In DNA form, the CDR3 reads TGTGCCAGCAAGGCGTCGGAATCCTACAATGAGCAGTTCTTC. Residues: CASKASESYNEQFF.